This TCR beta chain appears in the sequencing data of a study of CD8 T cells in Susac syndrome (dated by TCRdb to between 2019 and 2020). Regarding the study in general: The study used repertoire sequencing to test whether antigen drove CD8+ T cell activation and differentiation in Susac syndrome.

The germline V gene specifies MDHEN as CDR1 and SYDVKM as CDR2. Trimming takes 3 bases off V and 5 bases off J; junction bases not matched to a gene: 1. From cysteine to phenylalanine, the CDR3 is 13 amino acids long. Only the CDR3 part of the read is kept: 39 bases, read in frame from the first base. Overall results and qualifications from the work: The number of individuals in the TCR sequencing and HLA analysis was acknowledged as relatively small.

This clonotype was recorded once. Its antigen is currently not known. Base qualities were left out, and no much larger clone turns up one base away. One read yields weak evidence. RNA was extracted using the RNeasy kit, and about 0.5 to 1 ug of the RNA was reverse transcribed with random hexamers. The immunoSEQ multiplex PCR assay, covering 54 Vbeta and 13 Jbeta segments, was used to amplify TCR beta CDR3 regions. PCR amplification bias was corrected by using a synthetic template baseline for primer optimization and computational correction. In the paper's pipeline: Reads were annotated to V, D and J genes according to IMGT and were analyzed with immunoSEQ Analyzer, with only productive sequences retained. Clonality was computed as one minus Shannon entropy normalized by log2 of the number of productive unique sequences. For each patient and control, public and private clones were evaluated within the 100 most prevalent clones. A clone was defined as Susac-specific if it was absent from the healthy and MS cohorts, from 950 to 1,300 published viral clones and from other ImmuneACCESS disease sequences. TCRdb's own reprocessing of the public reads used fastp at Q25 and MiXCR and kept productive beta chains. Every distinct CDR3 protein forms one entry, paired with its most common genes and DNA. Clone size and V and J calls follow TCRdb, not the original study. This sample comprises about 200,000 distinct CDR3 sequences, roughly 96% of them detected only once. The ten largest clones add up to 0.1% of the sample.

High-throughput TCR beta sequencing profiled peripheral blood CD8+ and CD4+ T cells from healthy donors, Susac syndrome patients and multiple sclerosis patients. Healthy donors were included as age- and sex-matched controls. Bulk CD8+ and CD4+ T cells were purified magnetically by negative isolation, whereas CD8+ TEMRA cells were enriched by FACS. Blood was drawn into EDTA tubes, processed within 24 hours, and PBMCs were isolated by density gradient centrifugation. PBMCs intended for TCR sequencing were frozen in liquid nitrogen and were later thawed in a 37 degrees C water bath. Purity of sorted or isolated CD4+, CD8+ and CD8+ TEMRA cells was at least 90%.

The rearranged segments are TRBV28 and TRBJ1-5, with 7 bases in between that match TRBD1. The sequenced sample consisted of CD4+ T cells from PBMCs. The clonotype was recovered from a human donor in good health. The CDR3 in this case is CASSFDRDQPQHF. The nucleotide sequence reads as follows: TGTGCCAGCAGTTTTGACAGGGATCAGCCCCAGCATTTT.